This T cell receptor beta chain originates from a study of T cells in localized non-small cell lung cancer. Overall study results and limits: Prolonged overall survival went with higher T cell density in the blood. For the top 100 tumor clones, a median about 62 also appeared in adjacent lung. One tumor region alone was sequenced, and heterogeneity therefore remains possible. The highest T cell clonality was in uninvolved adjacent lung, above tumor.

Produced via immunoSEQ multiplex PCR; TCRdb's table is partial and in-frame only. The sample consists of some 30,000 clones, roughly 87% of them appearing once. Germline V gene lookup returns CDR1 SGHNT and CDR2 YYREEE (reference sequence). The CDR3 contains 12 residues. Unmatched junction bases numbered 7, after V lost 4 bases and J lost 11 bases. About this clone itself: Antigen unknown.

Sequenced here: peripheral blood mononuclear cells, sampled before any cancer treatment. The chain couples TRBV5-4 to TRBJ1-2, with 8 bases lining up with TRBD1. The sequence was collected from a man aged 35 to 69 with stage III lung adenocarcinoma. The CDR3 sequence: CASSQTDRVYTF. CDR3 nucleotide sequence: TGTGCCAGCAGCCAAACGGACAGGGTTTACACCTTC.